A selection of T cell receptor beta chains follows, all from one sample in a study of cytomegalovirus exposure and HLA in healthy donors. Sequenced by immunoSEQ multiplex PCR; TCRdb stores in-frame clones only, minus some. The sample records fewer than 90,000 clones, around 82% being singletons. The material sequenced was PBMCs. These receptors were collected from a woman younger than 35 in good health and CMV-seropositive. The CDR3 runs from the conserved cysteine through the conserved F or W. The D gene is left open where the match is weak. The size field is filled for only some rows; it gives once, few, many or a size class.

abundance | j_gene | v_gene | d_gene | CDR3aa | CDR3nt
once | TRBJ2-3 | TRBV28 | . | CASSLYEPGWGTDTQYF | TGTGCCAGCAGTTTATATGAGCCGGGATGGGGCACAGATACGCAGTATTTT
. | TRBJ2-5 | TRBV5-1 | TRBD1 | CASSRGQVGTQYF | TGCGCCAGCAGTCGTGGACAGGTCGGGACCCAGTACTTC
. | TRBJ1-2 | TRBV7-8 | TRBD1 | CASSPIGQGISIGYTF | TGTGCCAGCAGCCCGATCGGACAGGGGATTAGTATTGGCTACACCTTC
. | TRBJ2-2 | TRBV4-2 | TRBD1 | CASSQEGQGINTGELFF | TGTGCCAGCAGCCAAGAAGGACAGGGGATAAACACCGGGGAGCTGTTTTTT
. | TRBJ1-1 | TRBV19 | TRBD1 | CASSMDRGTEAFF | TGTGCCAGTAGTATGGACAGGGGAACTGAAGCTTTCTTT
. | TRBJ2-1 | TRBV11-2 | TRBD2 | CASSPSRGGLLDEQFF | TGTGCCAGCAGCCCGAGTCGGGGGGGCCTGTTAGATGAGCAGTTCTTC
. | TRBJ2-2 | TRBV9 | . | CASSWRETGELFF | TGTGCCAGCAGCTGGAGGGAGACCGGGGAGCTGTTTTTT
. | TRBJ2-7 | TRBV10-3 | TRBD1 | CAISTGGSEQYF | TGTGCCATCAGTACAGGGGGTTCAGAGCAGTACTTC
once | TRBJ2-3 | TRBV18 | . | CASSPPSQASTDTQYF | TGTGCCAGCTCACCACCGAGCCAGGCTAGCACAGATACGCAGTATTTT
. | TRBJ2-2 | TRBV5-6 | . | CASSFFRGTNTGELFF | TGTGCCAGCAGCTTCTTTAGGGGAACGAACACCGGGGAGCTGTTTTTT
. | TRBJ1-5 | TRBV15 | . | CATTRDNQPQHF | TGTGCCACCACCCGGGATAATCAGCCCCAGCATTTT
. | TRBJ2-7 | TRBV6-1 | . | CASSAGLQTYEQYF | TGTGCCAGCAGTGCGGGACTCCAAACCTACGAGCAGTACTTC
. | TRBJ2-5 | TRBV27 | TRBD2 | CASSLWGGEGTQYF | TGTGCCAGCAGTTTATGGGGCGGGGAGGGGACCCAGTACTTC
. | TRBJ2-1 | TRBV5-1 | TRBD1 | CASSSGQVSSSYNEQFF | TGCGCCAGCAGCTCGGGACAGGTTTCTAGCTCCTACAATGAGCAGTTCTTC
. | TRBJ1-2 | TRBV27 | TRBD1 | CASSSRDSYYGYTF | TGTGCCAGCAGTTCCCGGGACAGCTACTATGGCTACACCTTC
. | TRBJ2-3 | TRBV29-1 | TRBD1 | CSVRRQGRWENTQYF | TGCAGCGTCCGCAGACAGGGGCGGTGGGAGAATACGCAGTATTTT
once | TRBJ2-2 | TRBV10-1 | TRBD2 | CASRTSRNTGELFF | TGCGCCAGCAGGACTAGCAGGAACACCGGGGAGCTGTTTTTT
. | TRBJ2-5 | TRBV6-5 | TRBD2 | CASSYGLAGGQETQYF | TGTGCCAGCAGTTACGGGCTAGCGGGGGGCCAAGAGACCCAGTACTTC
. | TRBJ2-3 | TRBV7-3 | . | CASSVQGDTQYF | TGTGCCAGCAGCGTCCAGGGCGATACGCAGTATTTT
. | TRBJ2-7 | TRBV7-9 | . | CASSLSGFSIRRQEQYF | TGTGCCAGCAGCTTATCCGGTTTTTCGATTCGGAGACAGGAGCAGTACTTC
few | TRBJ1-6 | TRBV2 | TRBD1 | CASSVQQGAGGSPLHF | TGTGCCAGCAGTGTACAACAGGGGGCCGGGGGTTCACCCCTCCACTTT
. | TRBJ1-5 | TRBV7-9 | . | CASSSTGGITPQHF | TGTGCCAGCAGCTCTACCGGGGGGATCACGCCCCAGCATTTT
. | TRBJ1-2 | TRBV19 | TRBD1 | CASSRDRENTF | TGTGCCAGTAGTAGGGACAGGGAGAACACCTTC
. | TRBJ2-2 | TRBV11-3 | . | CASSLSGSDTGELFF | TGTGCCAGCAGCTTAAGTGGCAGTGACACCGGGGAGCTGTTTTTT
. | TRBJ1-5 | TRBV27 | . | CASSLRVSNQPQHF | TGTGCCAGCAGTTTGCGGGTTAGCAATCAGCCCCAGCATTTT
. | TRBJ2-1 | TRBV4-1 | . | CASSQVQQSRNEQFF | TGCGCCAGCAGCCAAGTACAACAGTCCCGCAATGAGCAGTTCTTC
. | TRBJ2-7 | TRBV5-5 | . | CASSFGTSNYEQYF | TGTGCCAGCAGCTTCGGGACATCCAACTACGAGCAGTACTTC
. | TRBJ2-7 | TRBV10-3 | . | CAIIDDISYEQYF | TGTGCCATCATAGATGACATTTCCTACGAGCAGTACTTC
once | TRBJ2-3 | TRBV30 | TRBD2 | CAWSGWGLAGYTDTQYF | TGTGCCTGGAGTGGGTGGGGACTAGCGGGGTACACAGATACGCAGTATTTT
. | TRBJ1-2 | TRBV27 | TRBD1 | CASGPFGTGINYGYTF | TGTGCCAGCGGACCTTTTGGGACAGGAATAAACTATGGCTACACCTTC
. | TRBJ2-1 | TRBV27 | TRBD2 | CASSPIPGRDEQFF | TGTGCCAGCAGCCCAATTCCGGGGAGGGATGAGCAGTTCTTC
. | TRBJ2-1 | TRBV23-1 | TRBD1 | CASSQNGLGQGFYNEQFF | TGCGCCAGCAGTCAGAACGGATTGGGACAGGGGTTTTACAATGAGCAGTTCTTC
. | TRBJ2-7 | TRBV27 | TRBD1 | CASSLAPGQGYEQYF | TGTGCCAGCAGTTTAGCCCCGGGACAGGGGTACGAGCAGTACTTC
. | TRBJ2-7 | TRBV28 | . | CASSFRGATYEQYF | TGTGCCAGCAGTTTCCGGGGGGCCACCTACGAGCAGTACTTC
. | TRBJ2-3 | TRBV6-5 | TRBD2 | CASRGLAGGRDTQYF | TGTGCCAGCCGGGGACTAGCGGGGGGTCGGGATACGCAGTATTTT
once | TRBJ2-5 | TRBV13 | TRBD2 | CASSPREGLQETQYF | TGTGCCAGCAGCCCGAGGGAGGGCTTACAAGAGACCCAGTACTTC